Each of the 32 T cell receptor beta chains below was sequenced from the same sample in a study of blood T cells in healthy people across ages. It was with a sample-barcoded 5' primer and a J-beta primer mix that a second PCR of about 6 to 11 cycles was run. From the 5' RACE reads, TCRdb called clonotypes with MiXCR, one entry per CDR3 protein. Here the sample spans about 630,000 distinct CDR3 sequences, under 25% being singletons. Material: blood. The receptors shown here come from a man aged 65-85 years in good health.

V gene TRBV18 combines with J gene TRBJ2-7, with TRBD1 matching 9 bases. CDR1 is KGHSH, CDR2 LQKENI, per germline. CDR3 size: 15 residues. Germline trimming cut 4 bases from V and 2 bases from J; bases unmatched to any gene: 6. The CDR3, as DNA: TGTGCCAGCTCACAAAGACAGGGGGACGCCTACGAGCAGTACTTC. Protein sequence: CASSQRQGDAYEQYF.

CDR3 loop: CASSEMETGYLDEQYF. The DNA of the CDR3 is TGTGCCAGCAGTGAAATGGAAACGGGTTATTTGGACGAGCAGTACTTC. The chain uses TRBV6-1 and TRBJ2-7; D not resolved. The CDR3 runs 16 residues. Germline values: CDR1 MNHNS, CDR2 SASEGT. Trimming stripped 2 bases from V and 5 bases from J, with 19 bases between.

V gene TRBV14 combines with J gene TRBJ1-6, with D perhaps TRBD1 (5 bases). The CDR3 spans 13 residues. Germline assignment: CDR1 SGHDN and CDR2 FVKESK. Deletions cut 3 bases from V and 7 bases from J, with 7 bases between. In DNA, the CDR3 is TGTGCCAGCAGCCAGGGGGTAAATTCACCCCTCCACTTT. Protein sequence: CASSQGVNSPLHF.

The genes are TRBV20-1 and TRBJ2-5; 11 positions match TRBD2. Gene TRBJ2-7 matches the end of the DNA better, so the J call may be wrong. CDR1 and CDR2 (germline): DFQATT, SNEGSKA (reference sequence). This CDR3 comprises 14 residues. As DNA, the CDR3 is TGCAGTGCTCGTAGCGGGAGGGAATCCTACGAGCAGTACTTC. Amino acids: CSARSGRESYEQYF.

This CDR3 reads CASRIGVDGSVQGQYF. The CDR3 DNA sequence: TGTGCCAGCAGAATCGGGGTTGACGGATCCGTGCAGGGGCAGTACTTC. This chain joins TRBV7-9 and TRBJ2-7, with D perhaps matching TRBD1 or TRBD2 (5 bases each). The length of the CDR3 is 16 residues. V shed 6 bases and J shed 9 bases, with 27 bases lying between them. The germline V gene encodes CDR1 SEHNR and CDR2 FQNEAQ (reference sequence).

This clonotype occurred a few times. The genes are TRBV27 and TRBJ2-7; D is unclear. TRBJ2-1 matches the DNA end more closely, so the J call is doubtful. Germline loops: CDR1 MNHEY, CDR2 SMNVEV (reference sequence). This CDR3 region has 14 residues. Here the CDR3 DNA reads TGTGCCAGCAGTTTATCCGTAGGCCCGGGCGAGCAGTTCTTC. This encodes CASSLSVGPGEQFF.

This sequence joins TRBV10-3 and TRBJ2-7; TRBD1 is a possible D gene (6 bases). The CDR3 contains 14 residues. V was cut by 8 bases and J by 0 bases, with 14 bases left in between. The V gene's germline CDR1 is ENHRY and CDR2 SYGVKD. As DNA, the CDR3 is TGTGCCATCCGTCGAACAGGGAACTCCTACGAGCAGTACTTC. Its translation: CAIRRTGNSYEQYF.

This chain connects TRBV6-6 to TRBJ1-1; maybe TRBD1 (5 bases). This CDR3 region has 13 residues. Germline CDR1 MNHNY, CDR2 SVGAGI (reference sequence). Trimming removed 6 bases from V and 4 bases from J, with 12 bases in between. This CDR3 reads CASSQAGATEAFF. The CDR3 bases are TGTGCCAGCAGCCAGGCTGGGGCCACTGAAGCTTTCTTT.

The chain employs TRBV4-1 and TRBJ2-4; a weak D match, TRBD2 (5 bases). Germline CDR1 and CDR2: MGHRA and YSYEKL. The length of the CDR3 is 18 residues. V lost 1 base, J lost 3 bases, and 19 bases lay in between. The CDR3 nucleotides are TGCGCCAGCAGCCAAGTCCACATGAGGGAGATGGACAAAAACATTCAGTACTTC. Residues: CASSQVHMREMDKNIQYF.

This clonotype has only a few counts. The chain uses TRBV10-3 and TRBJ2-7, with D tentatively TRBD1 or TRBD2 (5 bases each). The CDR3 has 15 residues. V shed 0 bases and J shed 2 bases, with 11 bases lying between them. Per germline, CDR1 ENHRY and CDR2 SYGVKD. CDR3 nucleotides: TGTGCCATCAGTGAGTCTGACGGGACCCCCTACGAGCAGTACTTC. Residues: CAISESDGTPYEQYF.

This chain connects TRBV18 to TRBJ2-7; D is ambiguous. The length of the CDR3 is 13 residues. CDR1 KGHSH and CDR2 LQKENI come from the germline V gene. The V and J ends lost 2 bases and 2 bases respectively, with 7 bases between them. The DNA for the CDR3 is TGTGCCAGCTCACCAAGGAGTACCTACGAGCAGTACTTC. Translation: CASSPRSTYEQYF.

CDR3 DNA: TGTGCCAGCTCAGACGCCGGCCCGGGACAGACTAGGCATACGCAGTATTTT. This codes for CASSDAGPGQTRHTQYF. This chain links TRBV18 with TRBJ2-3; a weak D match, TRBD1 (7 bases). In germline, CDR1 is KGHSH, CDR2 LQKENI. V shed 5 bases and J shed 7 bases, with 25 bases lying between them. The CDR3 covers 17 residues.

This clonotype occurred a few times. The chain couples TRBV7-9 to TRBJ2-1, with 10 bases identical to TRBD2. Looked up from germline, CDR1 is SEHNR and CDR2 is FQNEAQ (reference sequence). The CDR3 totals 15 residues. V lost 3 bases to trimming and J lost 9 bases; unmatched junction nucleotides: 8. The CDR3 loop is CASSFLLAGAGEQFF. CDR3 nucleotides: TGTGCCAGCAGCTTCCTGCTAGCGGGAGCGGGTGAGCAGTTCTTC.

This clonotype was detected ten times or more. V usage is TRBV20-1 and J usage is TRBJ1-4, with 9 bases that match TRBD1. The length of the CDR3 is 15 residues. CDR1 is DFQATT, CDR2 SNEGSKA, per germline (reference sequence). Trimming cost V 3 bases and J 8 bases; bases outside gene matches: 10. In DNA form, the CDR3 reads TGCAGTGCTAGCCGAACCGGGACAGGGCACGAAAAACTGTTTTTT. Translating it yields CSASRTGTGHEKLFF.

This clonotype was observed a few times. The chain has TRBV5-1 and TRBJ1-1, with a possible D match to TRBD1 (5 bases). V lost 4 bases to trimming and J lost 7 bases, with 17 bases between them. CDR3 length: 14 residues. Germline V CDR1 and CDR2: SGHRS, YFSETQ. The CDR3 here is CASSIGGGVVEAFF. Written as DNA, the CDR3 is TGCGCCAGCAGCATAGGTGGGGGGGTCGTTGAAGCTTTCTTT.

About this clonotype: A read error may produce the germline difference seen at one junction end. This rearrangement joins TRBV7-2 to TRBJ2-2; 8 nucleotides match TRBD2. This CDR3 comprises 15 residues. The V gene's germline CDR1 is SGHTA and CDR2 FQGNSA. CDR3 nucleotide sequence: TGTGCCAACAGCTTGGGACTAGGTACCGTCGGGGAGCTGTTTTTT. It codes for CANSLGLGTVGELFF.

This clonotype was detected only a few times. At one end the junction does not follow the germline gene, possibly because of a read error. The CDR3 DNA reads TGTGCTAGCAGCTTATACTCCAGGACAGATACGCAGTATTTT. This gives the protein CASSLYSRTDTQYF. The V call is TRBV7-7, the J call TRBJ2-3; D not resolved. This CDR3 comprises 14 residues. The germline V gene has CDR1 SSHAT and CDR2 FNYEAQ (reference sequence).

The rearrangement joins TRBV25-1 to TRBJ2-1, with 8 nucleotides matching TRBD1. This CDR3 comprises 14 residues. Unmatched junction bases numbered 4, after V lost 4 bases and J lost 5 bases. Germline V gene lookup returns CDR1 MGHDK and CDR2 SYGVNS. The CDR3 sequence: CASSVQGGNNEQFF. CDR3 sequence (DNA): TGTGCCAGCAGTGTACAGGGGGGTAACAATGAGCAGTTCTTC.

This clonotype appeared a few times. The V gene is TRBV25-1, the J gene TRBJ2-5; the match to TRBD1 covers 9 bases. Germline CDR1 and CDR2: MGHDK and SYGVNS. The CDR3 consists of 15 residues. With V trimmed by 3 bases and J by 3 bases, 5 bases remained unmatched. The CDR3 nucleotides are TGTGCCAGCAGTGATTGGGACAGGGAAAAAGAGACCCAGTACTTC. The encoded protein is CASSDWDREKETQYF.

The sample holds many counts of this clonotype. The chain recombines TRBV7-3 with TRBJ2-5, with D tentatively TRBD1 or TRBD2 (5 bases each). Trimming removed 4 bases from V and 0 bases from J, with 6 bases in between. Germline values: CDR1 SGHTA, CDR2 FQGTGA. The CDR3 spans 13 residues. This CDR3 reads CASSSGHQETQYF. The CDR3 DNA is TGTGCCAGCAGCTCGGGACACCAAGAGACCCAGTACTTC. The entire variable domain, with the rest obtained from reference TRBV7-3 and TRBJ2-5, is as follows: GAGVSQTPSNKVTEKGKYVELRCDPISGHTALYWYRQSLGQGPEFLIYFQGTGAADDSGLPNDRFFAVRPEGSVSTLKIQRTERGDSAVYLCASSSGHQETQYFGPGTRLLVL.

This clonotype occurred a few times. One end of the junction varies from germline; a read error may be responsible. J is TRBJ2-1 and V is TRBV5-1; a possible D gene is TRBD2 (7 bases). The CDR3 has 15 residues. Germline CDR1 and CDR2: SGHRS and YFSETQ. The CDR3 loop is CASRLGGARYNEQFF. For the CDR3, the DNA is TGCGCCAGCAGATTGGGGGGGGCGCGATACAATGAGCAGTTCTTC.

The chain carries TRBV5-1 and TRBJ2-3; possible D gene TRBD2, 6 bases. The V and J ends lost 0 bases and 2 bases respectively, with 10 bases between them. The germline gives CDR1 SGHRS, CDR2 YFSETQ. The length of the CDR3 is 15 residues. CDR3 DNA sequence: TGCGCCAGCAGCTTGGGGGCGGGAAACACAGATACGCAGTATTTT. As protein: CASSLGAGNTDTQYF.

This clonotype appeared a single time. The CDR3 protein is CATSGRESGELFF. CDR3 DNA: TGTGCCACCAGTGGAAGGGAGTCCGGGGAGCTGTTTTTT. The chain couples TRBV24-1 to TRBJ2-2; a possible D gene is TRBD2 (5 bases). Germline V gene data show CDR1 as KGHDR and CDR2 as SFDVKD. This CDR3 spans 13 amino acids. Trimming pared 5 bases from V and 6 bases from J, leaving 9 bases between.

This clonotype was observed a handful of times. V is TRBV29-1 and J is TRBJ2-5; D not certain. The CDR3 sequence is 13 residues long. V was shortened by 4 bases and J by 3 bases, with 12 bases between the two germline ends. The germline CDR1 and CDR2 sequences are SQVTM and ANQGSEA. CDR3 protein: CSVVPQPKETQYF. In DNA form, the CDR3 reads TGCAGCGTTGTTCCGCAGCCAAAAGAGACCCAGTACTTC.

The chain recombines TRBV24-1 with TRBJ2-1; a possible D gene is TRBD2 (6 bases). This CDR3 contains 14 residues. Germline V gene sequence: CDR1 KGHDR, CDR2 SFDVKD. Trimming left V 7 bases short and J 0 bases short, with 9 bases between. CDR3 sequence (DNA): TGTGCCACCAGCGCGGGATCCTCCTACAATGAGCAGTTCTTC. Protein sequence: CATSAGSSYNEQFF.

V usage is TRBV12-3 or TRBV12-4 and J usage is TRBJ2-7; tentative D call: TRBD2 (6 bases). CDR3 size: 13 residues. The V end lost 3 bases, the J end lost 3 bases, and 9 bases lay between the germline ends. The CDR3 sequence is CASSFASDYEQYF. As DNA, the CDR3 is TGTGCCAGCAGTTTTGCTAGCGACTACGAGCAGTACTTC.

Only a few counts were recorded for this clonotype. The V call is TRBV27, the J call TRBJ1-2, with TRBD1 as a possible D gene (6 bases). Trimming pared 6 bases from V and 4 bases from J, leaving 15 bases between. There are 14 residues in the CDR3. CDR1 is MNHEY, CDR2 SMNVEV, per germline (reference sequence). CDR3 DNA: TGTGCCAGCAGCCCCCAGGGGTCAAGCTATGGCTACACCTTC. Translated, it gives CASSPQGSSYGYTF.

The rearrangement links TRBV3-1 to TRBJ1-4; D is ambiguous. Germline V gives CDR1 LGHDT, CDR2 YNNKEL (reference sequence). Trimming left V 1 base short and J 0 bases short, with 18 bases between. The CDR3 contains 19 residues. The CDR3 region has the DNA TGTGCCAGCAGCCAAGCCTACAGTCTCGCCCGGACAACTAATGAAAAACTGTTTTTT. Its translation: CASSQAYSLARTTNEKLFF.

This clonotype turned up a few times. The chain couples TRBV15 to TRBJ2-5; 12 bases match TRBD2. The J call may be faulty, since TRBJ2-1 better matches the DNA end. Germline CDR1 reads LNHNV; CDR2 reads YYDKDF (reference sequence). The CDR3 is 18 amino acids. CDR3 region: CATSRDELLAGGGNEQFF. CDR3 DNA sequence: TGTGCCACCAGCAGAGATGAGCTACTAGCGGGAGGTGGGAATGAGCAGTTCTTC.

This clonotype appeared a few times. This chain uses TRBV20-1 with TRBJ2-3, with 7 bases aligning to TRBD2. The CDR3 runs to 15 residues. Germline V gene sequence: CDR1 DFQATT, CDR2 SNEGSKA (reference sequence). V lost 1 base and J lost 3; bases outside the gene matches: 7. The CDR3 sequence is CSARGLLGRTDTQYF. The CDR3 region has the DNA TGCAGTGCTAGAGGACTCCTCGGGAGGACAGATACGCAGTATTTT.

This chain joins TRBV5-1 and TRBJ2-7; 9 nucleotides agree with TRBD2. The end of the DNA fits TRBJ2-1 better, so the J call may be wrong. Germline lookup yields CDR1 SGHRS and CDR2 YFSETQ. This CDR3 region has 16 residues. The CDR3 DNA follows: TGCGCCAGCAGCTTGGGTTATAGCGGGAGTGGCCATGAGCAGTTCTTC. This gives the protein CASSLGYSGSGHEQFF.

A few counts support this clonotype. The chain combines TRBV27 with TRBJ2-1; 8 nucleotides line up with TRBD1. The CDR3 is made up of 14 amino acids. Germline CDR1 is MNHEY and CDR2 is SMNVEV (reference sequence). Trimming took 4 bases from V and 7 from J; bases not matched to a gene: 6. The CDR3 region is CASSSDRDRNEQFF. In nucleotides, the CDR3 is TGTGCCAGCAGTTCGGACAGGGATAGGAATGAGCAGTTCTTC.